This T cell receptor beta chain was recovered during a study of molecular identifiers for immune sequencing clone quantification. Per the germline V gene, CDR1 is SGHTA and CDR2 is FQGNSA. The CDR3 covers 12 residues. Trimming took off 3 bases at V and 7 bases at J, with 7 bases between the two ends. CD8+CD4-CCR7+CD45RA+ cells were sorted as naive CD8 T cells. A remark on this clonotype: It may be a read error: a sequence one base away is much more abundant.

TCRdb re-called the PCR reads with MiXCR, one entry per CDR3 protein. This sample carries fewer than 45,000 distinct CDR3 sequences, roughly 18% of them seen once, and the ten largest clones take roughly 7.1%. The source is a human donor in good health. Some libraries in this study had Jurkat cell RNA spiked in. The chain uses TRBV7-2 and TRBJ2-1, with D uncertain. What was sequenced was naive CD8+ T cells from blood, with Jurkat cell RNA spiked in. Noted subset: FACS-sorted CD8+CD4-CCR7+CD45RA+ naive T cells. The CDR3 nucleotides read TGTGCCAGCAGCTTCTCGAGGAATGAGCAGTTCTTC. Translated: CASSFSRNEQFF.